Each of the 16 T cell receptor beta chains below was sequenced from the same sample in a study of glioma-infiltrating T cells after dendritic cell vaccination. The table came from immunoSEQ multiplex PCR; TCRdb's copy has only in-frame clones and leaves some out. Of 75,000 to 95,000 clones in the sample, roughly 84% were seen once. The time point is: after dendritic cell vaccination, including at tumor progression/relapse. The sample in question was blood, obtained after dendritic cell vaccination. The source of these receptors is a human donor with glioblastoma.

This clone was seen only a few times. This chain joins TRBV30 and TRBJ2-7, with 7 bases that match TRBD2. V gave up 0 bases and J gave up 7 bases; unmatched junction bases: 15. Germline assignment: CDR1 GTSNPN and CDR2 SVGIG (reference sequence). The CDR3 contains 16 residues. The CDR3 loop reads CAWSVQDGGTSGEQYF. For the CDR3, the DNA is TGTGCCTGGAGTGTACAAGACGGGGGGACCTCCGGGGAGCAGTACTTC.

V usage is TRBV4-1 and J usage is TRBJ1-3, with 8 bases matching TRBD1. V shed 4 bases and J 0 bases; nucleotides not matched to a gene: 5. CDR1 and CDR2 (germline): MGHRA, YSYEKL. This CDR3 region has 16 residues. Here the CDR3 DNA reads TGCGCCAGCAGCCCCGGACAGGGTAACTCTGGAAACACCATATATTTT. Amino acid sequence: CASSPGQGNSGNTIYF.

This chain uses TRBV2 with TRBJ1-5; 7 positions match TRBD1. Per the germline V gene, CDR1 is SNHLY and CDR2 is FYNNEI. The CDR3 consists of 15 residues. The V segment lost 5 bases and the J segment 4 bases; nucleotides outside the gene matches: 8. CDR3 region: CASSFLTGRNQPQHF. As DNA, the CDR3 is TGTGCCAGCAGTTTCCTGACAGGGAGGAATCAGCCCCAGCATTTT.

V and J are TRBV11-2 and TRBJ1-2; 9 nucleotides match TRBD1. CDR3 length: 15 residues. The V segment lost 5 bases and the J segment 4 bases; nucleotides outside the gene matches: 8. Germline assignment: CDR1 SGHAT and CDR2 FQNNGV. The CDR3 sequence is CASSLTGGAIYGYTF. DNA for the CDR3: TGTGCCAGCAGCCTAACAGGGGGCGCAATCTATGGCTACACCTTC. The whole variable domain, remainder taken from reference TRBV11-2 and TRBJ1-2, is EAGVAQSPRYKIIEKRQSVAFWCNPISGHATLYWYQQILGQGPKLLIQFQNNGVVDDSQLPKDRFSAERLKGVDSTLKIQPAKLEDSAVYLCASSLTGGAIYGYTFGSGTRLTVV.

V and J are TRBV5-1 and TRBJ2-2; no reliable D call. The germline CDR1 and CDR2 sequences are SGHRS and YFSETQ. The CDR3 sequence is 13 residues long. V was pared by 0 bases and J by 6 bases, with 6 bases between. DNA of the CDR3: TGCGCCAGCAGCTTGGTGCGAGCCGGGGAGCTGTTTTTT. Translation: CASSLVRAGELFF.

The table lists this clone with a few counts. The rearrangement joins TRBV19 to TRBJ2-3; 8 bases match TRBD1. This CDR3 is built from 14 residues. Germline V CDR1 and CDR2: LNHDA, SQIVND (reference sequence). Germline trimming cut 5 bases from V and 4 bases from J; bases unmatched to any gene: 5. The chain's CDR3 is CASSGGQDPDTQYF. In nucleotides, the CDR3 is TGTGCCAGTAGTGGGGGACAGGATCCAGATACGCAGTATTTT. Full variable domain (rest looked up from reference TRBV19 and TRBJ2-3): DGGITQSPKYLFRKEGQNVTLSCEQNLNHDAMYWYRQDPGQGLRLIYYSQIVNDFQKGDIAEGYSVSREKKESFPLTVTSAQKNPTAFYLCASSGGQDPDTQYFGPGTRLTVL.

The chain links TRBV7-2 to TRBJ1-5, with D perhaps matching TRBD1 (5 bases). Germline CDR1 SGHTA, CDR2 FQGNSA. The CDR3 is made up of 16 amino acids. V lost 5 bases and J lost 4, with 18 bases in between. CDR3 protein: CASSTGGGGGNQPQHF. Written as DNA, the CDR3 is TGTGCCAGCAGCACCGGAGGCGGGGGGGGGAATCAGCCCCAGCATTTT.

The J gene is TRBJ2-3, the V gene TRBV25-1; 10 nucleotides align to TRBD2. The length of the CDR3 is 15 residues. V was clipped by 3 bases and J by 8 bases; unmatched bases: 8. The germline V gene has CDR1 MGHDK and CDR2 SYGVNS. CDR3 coding DNA: TGTGCCAGCAGTGATAGCGGGGGGTCGAGGGGTACGCAGTATTTT. It is translated as CASSDSGGSRGTQYF.

V is TRBV11-3 and J is TRBJ1-1; TRBD1 is a possible D gene (5 bases). The germline V and J ends were trimmed by 8 bases and 2 bases, with 15 bases remaining between them. Per the germline V gene, CDR1 is SGHNT and CDR2 is YENEEA. This CDR3 comprises 14 residues. In DNA form, the CDR3 reads TGTGCCAGCTTACTGAGGGGAGGAAACACTGAAGCTTTCTTT. This codes for CASLLRGGNTEAFF.

CDR3 loop: CASSLVQGDGYTF. CDR3 DNA sequence: TGTGCCAGCAGCTTAGTACAGGGGGACGGCTACACCTTC. The chain employs TRBV7-3 and TRBJ1-2; 8 nucleotides agree with TRBD1. The CDR3 spans 13 residues. CDR1 and CDR2 from the germline V gene are SGHTA and FQGTGA. Trimming took 2 bases from V and 8 from J; bases not matched to a gene: 4.

V gene TRBV6-6 combines with J gene TRBJ2-7; D is uncertain. Germline loops: CDR1 MNHNY, CDR2 SVGAGI (reference sequence). The V gene lost 10 bases and the J gene lost 7 bases, with 23 bases spanning the gap. This CDR3 has 14 amino acids. Here the CDR3 DNA reads TGTGCCACCCAGGTGCGACGTCCGTTGAGTGAGCAGTACTTC. Translated, it gives CATQVRRPLSEQYF.

The V gene is TRBV4-3, the J gene TRBJ2-3; the match to TRBD1 covers 8 bases. Germline V CDR1 and CDR2: LGHNA, YSLEER. This CDR3 is built from 15 residues. Trimming removed 3 bases from V and 4 bases from J; junction bases left unmatched: 6. CDR3 DNA: TGCGCCAGCAGCCAGAGACAGGGGATCTCAGATACGCAGTATTTT. Protein: CASSQRQGISDTQYF.

V and J are TRBV6-6 and TRBJ1-3; D not resolved. The CDR3 totals 12 residues. In germline, CDR1 is MNHNY, CDR2 SVGAGI (reference sequence). The ends were cut back, 5 bases at V and 8 bases at J, with 10 bases in the middle. For the CDR3, the DNA is TGTGCCAGCAGTCCTACCGGGGACACCATATATTTT. It translates to CASSPTGDTIYF.

This CDR3 is CASTGGTASSYEQYF. The CDR3 DNA reads as TGTGCCAGCACTGGAGGGACAGCAAGCTCCTACGAGCAGTACTTC. V usage is TRBV6-1 and J usage is TRBJ2-7; TRBD1 is a possible D gene (7 bases). V gave up 7 bases and J gave up 0 bases, with 16 bases separating them. The CDR3 extends over 15 amino acids. Germline V lookup: CDR1 MNHNS, CDR2 SASEGT.

This chain joins TRBV9 and TRBJ2-7, with TRBD1 as a possible D gene (5 bases). The V gene's germline CDR1 is SGDLS and CDR2 YYNGEE. The length of the CDR3 is 13 residues. Trimming shortened V by 5 bases and J by 0 bases, and 9 bases separated the two germline ends. CDR3 region: CASRKDTSYEQYF. The CDR3 bases are TGTGCCAGCAGGAAGGACACCTCCTACGAGCAGTACTTC. The entire variable domain, with the rest obtained from reference TRBV9 and TRBJ2-7, is as follows: DSGVTQTPKHLITATGQRVTLRCSPRSGDLSVYWYQQSLDQGLQFLIQYYNGEERAKGNILERFSAQQFPDLHSELNLSSLELGDSALYFCASRKDTSYEQYFGPGTRLTVT.

The chain links TRBV9 to TRBJ1-3; tentatively, D is TRBD1 (6 bases). Germline V CDR1 and CDR2: SGDLS, YYNGEE. The CDR3 contains 14 residues. V lost 4 bases to trimming and J lost 4 bases, with 12 bases between them. DNA for the CDR3: TGTGCCAGCAGCCGGGGGGGCTCCGGAAACACCATATATTTT. Translation gives CASSRGGSGNTIYF.